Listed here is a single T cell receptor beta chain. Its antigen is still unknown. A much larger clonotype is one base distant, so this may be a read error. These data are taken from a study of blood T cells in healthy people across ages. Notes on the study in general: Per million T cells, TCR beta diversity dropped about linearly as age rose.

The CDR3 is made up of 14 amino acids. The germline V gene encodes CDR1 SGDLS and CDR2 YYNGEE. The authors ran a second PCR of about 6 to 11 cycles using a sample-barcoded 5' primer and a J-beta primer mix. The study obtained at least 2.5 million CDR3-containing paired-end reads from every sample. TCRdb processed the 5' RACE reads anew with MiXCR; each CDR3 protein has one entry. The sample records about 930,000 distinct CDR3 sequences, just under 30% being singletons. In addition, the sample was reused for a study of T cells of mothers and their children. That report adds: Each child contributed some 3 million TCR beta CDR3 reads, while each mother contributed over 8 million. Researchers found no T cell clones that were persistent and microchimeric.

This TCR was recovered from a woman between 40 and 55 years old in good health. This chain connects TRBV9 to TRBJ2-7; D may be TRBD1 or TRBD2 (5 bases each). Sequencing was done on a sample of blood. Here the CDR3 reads CASSTTGMWDERYF. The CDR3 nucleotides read TGTGCCAGCAGCACGACCGGGATGTGGGACGAGCGGTACTTC.